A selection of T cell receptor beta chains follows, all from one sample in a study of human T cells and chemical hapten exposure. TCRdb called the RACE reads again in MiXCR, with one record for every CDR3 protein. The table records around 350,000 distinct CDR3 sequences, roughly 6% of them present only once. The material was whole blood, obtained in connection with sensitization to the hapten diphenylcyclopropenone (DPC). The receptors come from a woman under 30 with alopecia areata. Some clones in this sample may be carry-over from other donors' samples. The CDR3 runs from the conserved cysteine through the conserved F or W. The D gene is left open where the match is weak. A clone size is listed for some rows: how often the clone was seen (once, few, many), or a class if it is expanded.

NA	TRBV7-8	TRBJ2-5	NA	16	TGTGCCAGCAGCTTCGCCAGGGCCCGAAAGGAAGAGACCCAGTACTTC	CASSFARARKEETQYF
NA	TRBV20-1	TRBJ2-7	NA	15	TGCAGTGCTCCCAAGACTGGTTCAAGGGCCTACGAGCAGTACTTC	CSAPKTGSRAYEQYF
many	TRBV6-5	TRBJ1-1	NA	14	TGTGCCAGCAGGCCCGACCACACAGGCCTTGAGGCTTTCTTT	CASRPDHTGLEAFF
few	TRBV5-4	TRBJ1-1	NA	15	TGTGCCAGCAGCTTGGACAGGGCTACGAACACTGAAGCTTTCTTT	CASSLDRATNTEAFF
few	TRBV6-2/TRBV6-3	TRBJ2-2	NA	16	TGTGCCAGCAGTTATATGTGGGGCCGGTGGAGCGGGGAGCTGTTTTTT	CASSYMWGRWSGELFF
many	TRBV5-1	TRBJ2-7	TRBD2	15	TGCGCCAGCAGCTTGAGCGGGGGGGCTTCCTACGAGCAGTACTTC	CASSLSGGASYEQYF
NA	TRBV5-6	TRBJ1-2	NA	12	TGTGCCAGCAGAGGACCGGGACTCAACTACACCTTC	CASRGPGLNYTF
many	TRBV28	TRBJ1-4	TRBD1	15	TGTGCCAGCAGCCTGGACAGGGGCGGTGATGAAAAACTGTTTTTT	CASSLDRGGDEKLFF
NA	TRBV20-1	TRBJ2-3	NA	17	TGCAGTGCTAGGTTTAGTTCGGGTTCAGGGTTTGCAGATACGCAGTATTTT	CSARFSSGSGFADTQYF
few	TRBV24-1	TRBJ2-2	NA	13	TGTGCCACCAGTGATAACCTCTCCGGGGAGCTGTTTTTT	CATSDNLSGELFF
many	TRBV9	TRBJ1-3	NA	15	TGTGCCAGCAGCGTAGGCCCGAACGCTGGAAACACCATATATTTT	CASSVGPNAGNTIYF
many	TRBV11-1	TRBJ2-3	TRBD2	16	TGTGCCAGCAGCTTAGGCGCGCTAGCGGGGACAGATACGCAGTATTTT	CASSLGALAGTDTQYF
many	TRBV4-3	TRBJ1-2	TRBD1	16	TGCGCCAGCAGCCGTACAGGGGGCCCGGCTAACTATGGCTACACCTTC	CASSRTGGPANYGYTF
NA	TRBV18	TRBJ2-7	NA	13	TGTGCCAGCTCACGCGAGGCAGGGTACGAGCAGTACTTC	CASSREAGYEQYF
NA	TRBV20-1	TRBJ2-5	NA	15	TGCAGTGCTACGGGTCAAGTCGGGGAACAAGAGACCCAGTACTTC	CSATGQVGEQETQYF
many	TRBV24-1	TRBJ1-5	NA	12	TGTGCCACCAGTGGACACAATCAGCCCCAGCATTTT	CATSGHNQPQHF
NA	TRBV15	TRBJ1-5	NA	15	TGTGCCACCAGTTGGAGCAGGTCGGGCAATCAGCCCCAGCATTTT	CATSWSRSGNQPQHF
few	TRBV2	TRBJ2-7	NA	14	TGTGCCAGCAGGGGAGTATGGAGCTCCTACGAGCAGTACTTC	CASRGVWSSYEQYF
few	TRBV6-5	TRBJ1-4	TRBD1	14	TGTGCCAGCAGTTACGGACAGGGACTCACCAAACTGTTTTTT	CASSYGQGLTKLFF
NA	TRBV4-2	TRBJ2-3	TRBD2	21	TGTGCCAGCAGCCAAGATCTCACTAGCGGGGGCGTTTTTTTTTTCGTGGATACGCAGTATTTT	CASSQDLTSGGVFFFVDTQYF
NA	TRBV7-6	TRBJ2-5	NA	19	TGTGCCAGCAGCTTAATCTTCTTAGTGGGCCGAGGCCTCCAAGAGACCCAGTACTTC	CASSLIFLVGRGLQETQYF
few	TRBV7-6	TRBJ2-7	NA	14	TGTGCCAGCAGCTTAGGACACCAATCCTACGAGCAGTACTTC	CASSLGHQSYEQYF
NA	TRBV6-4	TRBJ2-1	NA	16	TGTGCCAGCAGTGAAAGGTCACTAGCAATAGTCAGTGAGCAGTTCTTC	CASSERSLAIVSEQFF
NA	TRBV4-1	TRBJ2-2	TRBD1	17	TGCGCCAGCAGCCAAGATCCGTCCGGGACAGTTCCCGGGGAGCTGTTTTTT	CASSQDPSGTVPGELFF
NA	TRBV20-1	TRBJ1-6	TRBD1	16	TGCAGTGCCCCCCGGGCCGGACAGGATTTGAATTCACCCCTCCACTTT	CSAPRAGQDLNSPLHF
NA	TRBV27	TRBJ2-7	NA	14	TGTGCCAGCAGTTTATCCCCGGACAGCTACGAGCAGTACTTC	CASSLSPDSYEQYF
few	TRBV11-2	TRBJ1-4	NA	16	TGTGCCAGCAGCTTACCCAGGGGACATGGGAGTGAAAAACTGTTTTTT	CASSLPRGHGSEKLFF
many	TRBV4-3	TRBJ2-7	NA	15	TGCGCCAGCAGCCAAGATCAATGGGGGTCCTACGAGCAGTACTTC	CASSQDQWGSYEQYF
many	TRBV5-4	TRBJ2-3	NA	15	TGTGCCAGCAGCTTAGAGATTTGGAGCACAGATACGCAGTATTTT	CASSLEIWSTDTQYF
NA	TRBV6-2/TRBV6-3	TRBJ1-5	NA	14	TGTGCCAGCAGAGGGGACGGGCTGTATCGGCCCCAGCATTTT	CASRGDGLYRPQHF
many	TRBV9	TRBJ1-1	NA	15	TGTGCCAGCAGCGTATATGAAAATATGAACACTGAAGCTTTCTTT	CASSVYENMNTEAFF
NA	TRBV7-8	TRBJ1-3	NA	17	TGTGCCAGCAGCCTACGGCCCGAAGCGAGCTCTGGAAACACCATATATTTT	CASSLRPEASSGNTIYF
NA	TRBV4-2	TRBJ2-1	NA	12	TGTGCCAGCAGCCAAGAGGGACGGGATACACTCTTC	CASSQEGRDTLF
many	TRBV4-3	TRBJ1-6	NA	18	TGCGCCAGCAGCCAAGGAGCAGGGGTGCTCTCCTATAATTCACCCCTCCACTTT	CASSQGAGVLSYNSPLHF
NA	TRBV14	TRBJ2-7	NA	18	TGTGCCAGCAGCCAGGAGGAGGGCCCCCGGTTCTCGGCTCCCGAGCAGTACTTC	CASSQEEGPRFSAPEQYF
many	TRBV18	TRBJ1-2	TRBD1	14	TGTGCCAGCTCACCAAGACAGGGCGACTATGGCTACACCTTC	CASSPRQGDYGYTF
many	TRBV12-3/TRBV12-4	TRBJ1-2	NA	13	TGTGCCAGCAGCCTTAACAGGGTTAACGGCTACACCTTC	CASSLNRVNGYTF
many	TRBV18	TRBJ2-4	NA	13	TGTGCCAGCTCTCCGGCCCACATGTACATTCAGTACTTC	CASSPAHMYIQYF
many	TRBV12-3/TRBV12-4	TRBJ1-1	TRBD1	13	TGTGCCAGCAGTTACCTAAGACAGGGGGAAGCTTTCTTT	CASSYLRQGEAFF